The 21 T cell receptor beta chains reported below all come from one sample, sequenced in a study of regulatory T cells in long-lasting Graves disease. Libraries of TCR beta came from iRepertoire HTBI primers plus Arm-PCR of CDR3 regions. TCRdb called the multiplex PCR reads again in MiXCR, with one record for every CDR3 protein. The sample includes hundreds of thousands of distinct CDR3 sequences, 15% to 20% of them seen just once. Time point here: newly diagnosed GD, antithyroid drugs for less than 3 months. From PBMCs, RNA was extracted and then used to make the TCR library. In addition, the sample was reused for a study of T cells in Graves' hyperthyroidism and ophthalmopathy.

This specimen was peripheral blood mononuclear cells (PBMCs), taken at new diagnosis, from a patient treated with antithyroid drugs. The receptors shown here come from a woman aged 40-65 years with Graves disease.

As concerns this clonotype: This clone may be a read error of a much larger clone one base away. CDR3 bases: TGTGCCGGCAGGCCCGGGACAGAGGCCTTTTGGTTCTTC. Translating it yields CAGRPGTEAFWFF. V is TRBV12-3 or TRBV12-4 and J is TRBJ2-1; 7 nucleotides align to TRBD1. The CDR3 is made up of 13 amino acids.

This clonotype has just a few counts. The J gene is TRBJ2-7, the V gene TRBV20-1; D is perhaps TRBD1 or TRBD2 (5 bases each). Between the trimmed V and J ends, which lost 3 bases and 3 bases, there was a span of 21 bases. The germline gives CDR1 DFQATT, CDR2 SNEGSKA (reference sequence). The CDR3 runs to 16 residues. The chain's CDR3 is CSARAIGAWSFYEQYF. The CDR3 nucleotides read TGCAGTGCTAGGGCGATCGGGGCTTGGAGCTTCTACGAGCAGTACTTC.

This clonotype was seen many times. This chain links TRBV10-3 with TRBJ1-5; tentative D call: TRBD1 (6 bases). Trimming took 4 bases from V and 6 from J, leaving 10 bases between them. In germline, CDR1 is ENHRY, CDR2 SYGVKD. The CDR3 spans 13 residues. The CDR3 nucleotides read TGTGCCATCAGTGTCGAGGGGGGTCAGCCCCAGCATTTT. Its translation is CAISVEGGQPQHF.

Concerning this clonotype: A read error may explain this, as a much larger clone is one base away. J is TRBJ1-2 and V is TRBV11-2; possibly TRBD1 for D (5 bases). This CDR3 comprises 14 residues. Germline V CDR1 and CDR2: SGHAT, FQNNGV. The CDR3 DNA sequence: TGTGCCAGCAGCCCCGGGCAGGGTGACTATGGCTACGCCTTC. This encodes CASSPGQGDYGYAF.

The CDR3, as DNA: TGTGCCAGCACTAGCGGGGGAACCCACAATGAGCAGTTCTTC. Translating gives CASTSGGTHNEQFF. The J gene is TRBJ2-1, the V gene TRBV6-1, with 10 bases aligning to TRBD2. CDR3 length equals 14 residues. Germline-derived CDR1 and CDR2 are MNHNS and SASEGT. With V trimmed by 7 bases and J by 5 bases, 5 bases remained unmatched.

This clonotype was seen a handful of times. The chain combines TRBV20-1 with TRBJ1-6; TRBD1 matches 8 bases. The CDR3 is 14 residues long. With V trimmed by 4 bases and J by 8 bases, 7 bases remained unmatched. Germline assignment: CDR1 DFQATT and CDR2 SNEGSKA (reference sequence). CDR3 coding DNA: TGCAGTGCTACGAAAACAGGGGGAGATTCACCCCTCCACTTT. It yields the protein CSATKTGGDSPLHF.

In its sample, this clonotype was seen a few times. The rearrangement uses TRBV12-3 or TRBV12-4 and TRBJ1-3, with D unresolved. With 3 bases removed from V and 1 base from J, the gap between germline ends came to 19 bases. CDR3 size: 18 residues. CDR3: CASSFRRILGRSGNTIYF. The CDR3 bases are TGTGCCAGCAGTTTTAGGCGCATTTTGGGCCGATCTGGAAACACCATATATTTT.

This chain connects TRBV4-1 to TRBJ2-3; TRBD2 matches at 15 bases. The CDR3 length is 16 residues. CDR1 MGHRA and CDR2 YSYEKL come from the germline V gene. V was pared by 4 bases and J by 6 bases, with 5 bases of the junction left unmatched. CDR3 sequence (DNA): TGCGCCAGCAGCCGGGGAGGGACTAGCGGGGGGGATACGCAGTATTTT. Protein sequence: CASSRGGTSGGDTQYF.

This clonotype has a count of ten or more. The chain combines TRBV11-1 with TRBJ1-1, with D perhaps matching TRBD1 (6 bases). V shed 4 bases and J shed 5 bases, with 17 bases lying between them. CDR1 is SGHAT and CDR2 is FQDESV in the germline V gene (reference sequence). This CDR3 spans 15 amino acids. The CDR3 nucleotides are TGTGCCAGCAGCTACCAGGGGCGGTTCGAAACTGAAGCTTTCTTT. Translation gives CASSYQGRFETEAFF. Variable domain in full (rest from reference TRBV11-1 and TRBJ1-1): EAEVAQSPRYKITEKSQAVAFWCDPISGHATLYWYRQILGQGPELLVQFQDESVVDDSQLPKDRFSAERLKGVDSTLKIQPAELGDSAMYLCASSYQGRFETEAFFGQGTRLTVV.

The table lists this clonotype with a few counts. The chain employs TRBV12-3 or TRBV12-4 and TRBJ1-5; a weak D match, TRBD1 (5 bases). Trimming pared 7 bases from V and 9 bases from J, leaving 16 bases between. The CDR3 consists of 13 residues. CDR3 sequence reads: CASTIHTGRPQHF. CDR3 coding DNA: TGTGCCAGCACCATCCATACAGGTCGGCCCCAGCATTTT.

This clonotype has a count of ten or more. The V call is TRBV5-6, the J call TRBJ2-6, with D perhaps TRBD1 (6 bases). Per germline, CDR1 SGHDT and CDR2 YYEEEE. The CDR3 contains 18 residues. V lost 4 bases, J lost 0 bases, and 17 bases lay in between. The chain's CDR3 is CASSLDEGVDSGANVLTF. CDR3 coding DNA: TGTGCCAGCAGCCTAGACGAGGGGGTGGACTCTGGGGCCAACGTCCTGACTTTC.

The chain links TRBV5-1 to TRBJ2-2; D possibly matches TRBD1 or TRBD2 (6 bases each). CDR1 is SGHRS, CDR2 YFSETQ, per germline. The CDR3 extends over 15 amino acids. V lost 3 bases to trimming and J lost 0 bases, with 9 bases between them. The chain's CDR3 is CASSWGATNTGELFF. The CDR3 DNA is TGCGCCAGCAGCTGGGGGGCCACGAACACCGGGGAGCTGTTTTTT.

Many counts were recorded for this clonotype. The rearrangement links TRBV9 to TRBJ2-3; TRBD1 or TRBD2 may be the D gene (5 bases each). Germline values: CDR1 SGDLS, CDR2 YYNGEE. This CDR3 has 16 residues. Trimming pared 2 bases from V and 0 bases from J, leaving 13 bases between. This CDR3 reads CASSVGVGVSTDTQYF. DNA for the CDR3: TGTGCCAGCAGCGTGGGAGTGGGGGTAAGCACAGATACGCAGTATTTT.

This chain joins TRBV9 and TRBJ1-5, with D hard to call. Germline CDR1 is SGDLS and CDR2 is YYNGEE. The CDR3 runs 14 residues. Trimming cost V 6 bases and J 5 bases, with 15 bases left between them. CDR3 nucleotide sequence: TGTGCCAGCAACTACGACGGAGCTTATCAGCCCCAGCATTTT. Translating gives CASNYDGAYQPQHF.

This chain links TRBV5-5 with TRBJ1-4; the D gene is possibly TRBD1 (6 bases). The CDR3 contains 16 residues. V lost 4 bases to trimming and J lost 8 bases, with 21 bases between them. Germline V gene lookup returns CDR1 SGHKS and CDR2 YYEKEE (reference sequence). The CDR3 here is CASSRGLGAEAEKLFF. CDR3 nucleotides: TGTGCCAGCAGCCGGGGGCTAGGAGCCGAGGCGGAAAAACTGTTTTTT.

This clonotype was recorded at least ten times. The chain carries TRBV28 and TRBJ2-3, with 8 bases matching TRBD2. This CDR3 is built from 14 residues. The ends lost 8 bases at V and 2 bases at J; junction bases unmatched: 6. Germline V gene lookup returns CDR1 MDHEN and CDR2 SYDVKM. This CDR3 is CASSSGGLTDTQYF. Here the CDR3 DNA reads TGTGCCAGCTCAAGCGGGGGACTCACAGATACGCAGTATTTT.

This clonotype was detected only a few times. The DNA for the CDR3 is TGCGCCAGCAAAAGGGAGGTAGGGGCTGAAGCTTTCTTT. Translated, it gives CASKREVGAEAFF. This chain connects TRBV5-1 to TRBJ1-1, with D possibly matching TRBD1 (5 bases). Trimming removed 6 bases at V and 6 bases at J, with 15 bases between. The CDR3 has 13 residues. Looked up from germline, CDR1 is SGHRS and CDR2 is YFSETQ. Full variable domain (outside the CDR3, taken from reference TRBV5-1 and TRBJ1-1): KAGVTQTPRYLIKTRGQQVTLSCSPISGHRSVSWYQQTPGQGLQFLFEYFSETQRNKGNFPGRFSGRQFSNSRSEMNVSTLELGDSALYLCASKREVGAEAFFGQGTRLTVV.

The chain carries TRBV4-1 and TRBJ2-1; 7 bases agree with TRBD2. V dropped 0 bases and J dropped 2; count of bases not matched to a gene: 4. This CDR3 spans 16 amino acids. The germline CDR1 and CDR2 sequences are MGHRA and YSYEKL. CDR3 amino acids: CASSQDNSGAYNEQFF. The CDR3 bases are TGCGCCAGCAGCCAAGATAACAGCGGGGCCTACAATGAGCAGTTCTTC.

In the case of this clonotype: A clone one base away is much larger, so this may be a read error. This chain connects TRBV3-1 to TRBJ1-6; a possible D gene is TRBD1 (5 bases). From germline, CDR1 is LGHDT and CDR2 YNNKEL (reference sequence). The length of the CDR3 is 12 residues. The CDR3 loop is CASCQGGSPLHF. For the CDR3, the DNA is TGTGCCAGCTGCCAGGGTGGGTCACCCCTCCACTTT.

This clonotype occurred a few times. V is TRBV7-3 and J is TRBJ2-1, with TRBD2 matching 13 bases. The junction had 4 bases not matched to a gene; V was cut back by 4 bases and J by 7 bases. There are 15 residues in the CDR3. Germline-derived CDR1 and CDR2 are SGHTA and FQGTGA. The DNA for the CDR3 is TGTGCCAGCAGCTACACTAGCGGGGGGGCGAATGAGCAGTTCTTC. Protein sequence: CASSYTSGGANEQFF.

A note on this clonotype: A much larger clonotype is one base distant, so this may be a read error. The CDR3 spells CSASGILPFFYNERFF. The CDR3 bases are TGCAGTGCTAGCGGGATTCTTCCCTTTTTTTACAATGAGCGGTTCTTC. This chain uses TRBV20-1 with TRBJ2-1, with TRBD2 as a possible D gene (5 bases). CDR1 and CDR2 from the germline V gene are DFQATT and SNEGSKA (reference sequence). This CDR3 has 16 amino acids.